Listed below are T cell receptor beta chains from one sample, sequenced in a study of OX40 agonist ivuxolimab in advanced cancers. Profiling relied on immunoSEQ multiplex PCR, and the TCRdb table lists in-frame clones only, not all of them. The repertoire consists of about 76,000 clones, with about 88% occurring once and the leading ten covering approximately 13%. This material consisted of CD4+ or CD8+ T cells sorted from blood, taken in a trial of the OX40 agonist ivuxolimab. The origin of the receptors is an adult with an advanced solid tumor such as melanoma, head and neck, liver or kidney cancer. Each CDR3 is given with its conserved first and last residue. D genes are given only for firm matches. Clone size is stated in some rows and not others, as once, few, many or a class when expanded.

j_call v_call clone_size d_call cdr3_aa cdr3_nt
TRBJ1-2 TRBV9 NA TRBD1 CASSGAHGQGAIYGYTF TGTGCCAGCAGCGGTGCCCATGGACAGGGGGCGATTTATGGCTACACCTTC
TRBJ2-7 TRBV21-1 NA NA CASGWWDSSYEQYF TGTGCCAGCGGTTGGTGGGACAGCTCCTACGAGCAGTACTTC
TRBJ1-1 TRBV2 NA NA CASSYNRERAFF TGTGCCAGCAGTTACAACAGGGAGCGTGCTTTCTTT
TRBJ2-7 TRBV7-6 once TRBD1 CASSPTGTGNYEQYF TGTGCCAGCAGCCCGACCGGGACAGGAAACTACGAGCAGTACTTC
TRBJ2-2 TRBV7-9 NA TRBD1 CASSPFRGPGGELFF TGTGCCAGCAGCCCATTCAGGGGGCCCGGCGGGGAGCTGTTTTTT
TRBJ2-7 TRBV5-1 NA NA CASSLVPGYEQYF TGCGCCAGCAGCTTGGTCCCAGGCTACGAGCAGTACTTC
TRBJ2-7 TRBV6-5 NA TRBD1 CASSYSGTGGAGQYF TGTGCCAGCAGTTACTCCGGGACAGGGGGCGCTGGGCAGTACTTC
TRBJ1-1 TRBV14 NA NA CASSQEGYRNTEAFF TGTGCCAGCAGCCAAGAGGGTTACAGAAACACTGAAGCTTTCTTT
TRBJ2-4 TRBV6-5 medium-sized NA CASSYGQQNIQYF TGTGCCAGCAGTTACGGACAGCAAAACATTCAGTACTTC
TRBJ2-2 TRBV10-3 NA TRBD1 CAIRDPGQGAVGELFF TGTGCCATCAGAGACCCGGGACAGGGGGCCGTCGGGGAGCTGTTTTTT
TRBJ2-7 TRBV18 NA TRBD2 CASSLQTSGSHEQYF TGTGCCAGCTCACTTCAGACTAGCGGGAGTCACGAGCAGTACTTC
TRBJ1-1 TRBV7-6 once NA CASSSQGNTEAFF TGTGCCAGCAGCTCTCAGGGGAACACTGAAGCTTTCTTT
TRBJ2-1 TRBV19 NA TRBD2 CACERDSSNEQFF TGTGCCTGTGAGCGGGATTCCTCCAATGAGCAGTTCTTC
TRBJ2-1 TRBV28 NA NA CASSLERRDNEQFF TGTGCCAGCAGTTTGGAGCGGAGAGACAATGAGCAGTTCTTC
TRBJ1-5 TRBV4-1 few NA CASSQEGALSQPQHF TGCGCCAGCAGCCAAGAAGGGGCCCTTTCTCAGCCCCAGCATTTT
TRBJ2-7 TRBV9 NA NA CASSVSPGPYEQYF TGTGCCAGCAGCGTTAGCCCCGGGCCCTACGAGCAGTACTTC
TRBJ1-5 TRBV6-5 NA TRBD1 CASRRTGRNQPQHF TGTGCCAGCAGGCGGACAGGGCGGAATCAGCCCCAGCATTTT
TRBJ1-6 TRBV27 NA NA CAKRSPLHF TGTGCCAAGCGTTCACCCCTCCACTTT
TRBJ2-5 TRBV7-7 once TRBD1 CASSWTGGSETQYF TGTGCTAGCAGCTGGACAGGCGGGTCGGAGACCCAGTACTTC
TRBJ2-3 TRBV2 once TRBD2 CASTHGAGAGDTQYF TGTGCCAGCACCCACGGGGCGGGAGCCGGAGATACGCAGTATTTT
TRBJ2-1 TRBV7-2 NA NA CASSLAVDRVNEQFF TGTGCCAGCAGCTTAGCGGTTGACCGCGTCAATGAGCAGTTCTTC
TRBJ2-5 TRBV7-3 NA NA CASSPLGRTTETQYF TGTGCCAGCAGCCCCCTGGGACGGACGACAGAGACCCAGTACTTC
TRBJ2-1 TRBV10-3 NA NA CAISEVAVSSYNEQFF TGTGCCATCAGTGAAGTAGCGGTGTCCTCCTACAATGAGCAGTTCTTC
TRBJ2-7 TRBV6-5 NA TRBD2 CASRYLAGPIYEQYF TGTGCCAGCAGATACTTAGCGGGCCCAATCTACGAGCAGTACTTC
TRBJ2-1 TRBV2 once NA CASSGRGRTNEQFF TGTGCCAGCAGTGGGCGGGGCAGGACTAATGAGCAGTTCTTC
TRBJ2-1 TRBV19 NA NA CASSIGWGAYNEQFF TGTGCCAGTAGTATCGGGTGGGGCGCTTACAATGAGCAGTTCTTC
TRBJ1-1 TRBV6-1 NA NA CASSEGVWGRYTEAFF TGTGCCAGCAGTGAAGGTGTGTGGGGTCGGTACACTGAAGCTTTCTTT
TRBJ2-5 TRBV11-1 NA TRBD2 CASRASGSTETQYF TGTGCCAGCAGGGCTAGCGGGAGTACGGAGACCCAGTACTTC
TRBJ1-2 TRBV5-6 NA NA CASSWWGSYGYTF TGTGCCAGCAGCTGGTGGGGATCCTATGGCTACACCTTC
TRBJ2-7 TRBV7-9 NA TRBD1 CASSSRQGNEQYF TGTGCCAGCAGCTCGCGACAGGGCAACGAGCAGTACTTC
TRBJ1-2 TRBV6-1 NA TRBD1 CASSVSRTGSNYGYTF TGTGCCAGCAGTGTATCCAGGACAGGATCTAACTATGGCTACACCTTC
TRBJ1-5 TRBV27 NA NA CASSLSVGGNQPQHF TGTGCCAGCAGTTTATCGGTTGGGGGCAATCAGCCCCAGCATTTT
TRBJ1-2 TRBV6-5 NA TRBD1 CASSTGGRVDGYTF TGTGCCAGCAGTACAGGGGGAAGAGTCGATGGCTACACCTTC
TRBJ2-7 TRBV6-5 NA NA CASSYSSGEAYEQYF TGTGCCAGCAGTTACTCGTCGGGAGAAGCCTACGAGCAGTACTTC
TRBJ1-1 TRBV11-2 once NA CASSQTQANTEAFF TGTGCCAGCAGCCAGACCCAAGCGAACACTGAAGCTTTCTTT
TRBJ2-5 TRBV5-1 NA NA CASSLGRDQYF TGCGCCAGCAGCTTGGGGAGGGACCAGTACTTC
TRBJ2-2 TRBV6-5 NA TRBD1 CASRLTGPGTGELFF TGTGCCAGCAGGTTGACAGGGCCGGGGACCGGGGAGCTGTTTTTT
TRBJ2-3 TRBV19 NA TRBD2 CASSILAGGTDTQYF TGTGCCAGTAGTATCCTAGCGGGAGGCACAGATACGCAGTATTTT
TRBJ2-5 TRBV13 NA NA CASSPGTAETQYF TGTGCCAGCAGCCCAGGGACGGCTGAGACCCAGTACTTC
TRBJ1-2 TRBV7-9 NA NA CASSLTGGYGYTF TGTGCCAGCAGCTTAACAGGAGGCTATGGCTACACCTTC
TRBJ2-1 TRBV7-2 NA NA CASSLIRGDYNEQFF TGTGCCAGCAGCTTAATTCGGGGCGATTACAATGAGCAGTTCTTC
TRBJ1-1 TRBV11-3 NA NA CASSVSPGPGTEAFF TGTGCCAGCAGCGTTTCTCCGGGGCCTGGGACTGAAGCTTTCTTT
TRBJ2-7 TRBV6-5 NA NA CASSYGEFLSYEQYF TGTGCCAGCAGTTACGGGGAATTCCTATCCTACGAGCAGTACTTC
TRBJ1-3 TRBV5-1 NA NA CASSLTAGASGNTIYF TGCGCCAGCAGCTTGACCGCGGGGGCATCTGGAAACACCATATATTTT
TRBJ2-7 TRBV27 NA NA CASSLAGPYEQYF TGTGCCAGCAGTTTAGCAGGGCCCTACGAGCAGTACTTC